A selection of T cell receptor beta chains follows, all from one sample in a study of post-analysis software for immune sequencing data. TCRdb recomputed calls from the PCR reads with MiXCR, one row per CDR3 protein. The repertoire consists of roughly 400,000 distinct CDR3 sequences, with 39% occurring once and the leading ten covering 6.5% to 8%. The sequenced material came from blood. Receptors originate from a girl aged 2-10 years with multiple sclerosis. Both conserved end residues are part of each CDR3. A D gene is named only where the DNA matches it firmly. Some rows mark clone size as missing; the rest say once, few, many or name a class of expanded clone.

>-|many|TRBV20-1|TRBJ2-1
TGCAGTGCTAGGCGATCATGGGCCCGCAATGAGCAGTTCTTC
CSARRSWARNEQFF
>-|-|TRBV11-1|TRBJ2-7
TGTGCCAGCAGGGCTACAGGGTCCGGGTACGAGCAGTACTTC
CASRATGSGYEQYF
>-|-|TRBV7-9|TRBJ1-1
TGTGCCAGCAGACCGCCAGGGGAGTCCACTGAAGCTTTCTTT
CASRPPGESTEAFF
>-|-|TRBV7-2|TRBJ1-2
TGTGCCAGCAGCCCAATCCCGGGGGGTCTCTATGGCTACACCTTC
CASSPIPGGLYGYTF
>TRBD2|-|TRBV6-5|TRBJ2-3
TGTGCCAGCCGCCCAGGCGGGGGAACAGATACGCAGTATTTT
CASRPGGGTDTQYF
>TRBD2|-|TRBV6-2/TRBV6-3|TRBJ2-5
TGTGCCAGCAGTTACTCGGGGCTAGCGGGGACGGGCGGAGAGACCCAGTACTTC
CASSYSGLAGTGGETQYF
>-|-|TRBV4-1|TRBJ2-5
TGCGCCAGCAGCCTAGGAGCGTCCGTGGGCTATGAGCAGTACTTC
CASSLGASVGYEQYF
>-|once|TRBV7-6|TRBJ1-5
TGTGCCAGCAGCCGACGGATGAATCAGCCCCAGCATTTT
CASSRRMNQPQHF
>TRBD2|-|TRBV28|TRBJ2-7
TGTGCCAGCTGGGGGGGGTCCTACGAGCAGTACTTC
CASWGGSYEQYF
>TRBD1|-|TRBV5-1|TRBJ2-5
TGCGCCAGCAGCCCATGGGACAGGTCTGGAGAGGCCCAGTACTTC
CASSPWDRSGEAQYF
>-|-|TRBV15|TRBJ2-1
TGTGCCACCAGCAGGGGAGCTGCGGGGCCCTCCTACAATGAGCAGTTCTTC
CATSRGAAGPSYNEQFF
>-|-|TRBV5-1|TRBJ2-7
TGCGCCAGCAGCGAACACAGGATCTCCTACGAGCAGTACTTC
CASSEHRISYEQYF
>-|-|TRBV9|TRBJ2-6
TGTGCCAGCAGCGTAGATATCTCTGGGGCCAACGTCCCGACTTTC
CASSVDISGANVPTF
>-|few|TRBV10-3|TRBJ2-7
TGTGCCGTCAGTGATAAGGGGTCGGGCGAGCAGTACTTC
CAVSDKGSGEQYF
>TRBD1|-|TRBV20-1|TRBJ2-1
TGCAGTGCTAGGTGGGCAGGGGGAAACAATGAGCAGTTCTTC
CSARWAGGNNEQFF
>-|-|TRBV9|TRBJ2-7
TGTGCCAGCAGCCCGGTGGGACCGGCTGGGGAGCAGTACTTC
CASSPVGPAGEQYF
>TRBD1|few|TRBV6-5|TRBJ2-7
TGTGCCAGCAGTTACTCGAGGGCCAACAGGGGGGAGCAGTACTTC
CASSYSRANRGEQYF
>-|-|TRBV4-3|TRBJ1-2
TGCGCCAGCAGCCACGCTGCAGGAGGGAACTATGGCTACACCTTC
CASSHAAGGNYGYTF
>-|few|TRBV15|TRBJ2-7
TGTGCCACCAGCAGAGATCGACGGGGTTCCTACGAGCAGTACTTC
CATSRDRRGSYEQYF
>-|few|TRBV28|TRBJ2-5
TGTGCCAGCAGTTTTGAGGTTCGGGAGACCCAGTACTTC
CASSFEVRETQYF
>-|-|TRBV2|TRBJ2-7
TGTGCCAGCAGTCCTAGGTACTTC
CASSPRYF
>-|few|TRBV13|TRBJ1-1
TGTGCCAGCAGCGATAACATGAACACTGAAGCTTTCTTT
CASSDNMNTEAFF
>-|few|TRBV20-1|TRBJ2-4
TGCAGTGCTGGAAAAAGTAGAGGCTTAAACATTCAGTACTTC
CSAGKSRGLNIQYF
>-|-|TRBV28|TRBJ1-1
TGTGCCAGCAGGCCGACAAGGGGCACTGAAGCTTTCTTT
CASRPTRGTEAFF
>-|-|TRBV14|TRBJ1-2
TGTGCCAGCAGCCTGTTTAGCAACGGAGACTATGGCTACACCTTC
CASSLFSNGDYGYTF
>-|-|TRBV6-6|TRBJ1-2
TGTGCCAGCAGCGGGAGTGAGGCGCGGGGCTACACCTTC
CASSGSEARGYTF
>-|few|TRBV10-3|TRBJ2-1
TGTGCCATCATACGGCATGAGCAGTTCTTC
CAIIRHEQFF
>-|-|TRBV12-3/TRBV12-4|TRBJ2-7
TGTGCCAGCAGTTTCGAGGGGGGGTACGAGCAGTACTTC
CASSFEGGYEQYF
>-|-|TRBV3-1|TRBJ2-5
TGTGCCAGCAGCCGGAATGGGGAAGAGCAGTACTTC
CASSRNGEEQYF
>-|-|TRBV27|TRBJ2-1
TGTGCCAGCATGAAGGAGGGTACCTACAATGAGCAGTTCTTC
CASMKEGTYNEQFF
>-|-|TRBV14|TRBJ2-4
TGTGCCAGCAGCCAAGACTACGAGAAAAACATTCAGTACTTC
CASSQDYEKNIQYF
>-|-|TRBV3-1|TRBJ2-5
TGTGCCAGCAGCCAAGGCGCGTCTGCACAAGAGACCCAGTACTTC
CASSQGASAQETQYF
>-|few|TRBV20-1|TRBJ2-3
TGCAGTGCTAGGCCCGTCACAGATACGCAGTATTTT
CSARPVTDTQYF
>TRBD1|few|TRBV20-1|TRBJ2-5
TGCAGTGCTAGAGGCCCCCAGGGGGAGTACTTC
CSARGPQGEYF
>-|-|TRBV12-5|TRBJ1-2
TGTGCTAGTGGTGCAGGGACGTCCACCCCCTATGGCTACACCTTC
CASGAGTSTPYGYTF
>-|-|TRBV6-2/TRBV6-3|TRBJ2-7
TGTGCCAGCGCCCCCTTAAGGGCCTACGAGCAGTACTTC
CASAPLRAYEQYF
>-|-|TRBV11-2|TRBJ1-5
TGTGCCAGCAGCCCTGGTTTGGGCAATCAGCCCCAGCATTTT
CASSPGLGNQPQHF
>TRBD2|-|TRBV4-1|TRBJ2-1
TGCGCCAGCAGCCCCCCCGCTAGCGGAACCCACTATGAGCAGTTCTTC
CASSPPASGTHYEQFF
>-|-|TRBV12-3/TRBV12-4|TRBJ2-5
TGTGCCAGCAGTTTCGGGCAGGCTGTTCAAGAGACCCAGTACTTC
CASSFGQAVQETQYF
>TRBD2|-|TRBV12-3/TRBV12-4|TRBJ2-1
TGTGCCAGCAGTTCGGATGGGGGGGTGCTGTTCTTC
CASSSDGGVLFF
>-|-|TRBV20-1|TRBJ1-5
TGCAGTGCTGGTCCGCTAGGCAGGGTTGGTCAGCCCCAGCATTTT
CSAGPLGRVGQPQHF
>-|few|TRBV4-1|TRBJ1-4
TGCGCCAGCAGCCTACGCGTGCGAGATGAAAAACTGTTTTTT
CASSLRVRDEKLFF
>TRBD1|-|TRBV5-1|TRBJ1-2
TGCGCCAGCAGCTTGCCACAGGGGAGGGGAGACTATGGCTACACCTTC
CASSLPQGRGDYGYTF
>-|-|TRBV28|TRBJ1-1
TGTGCCAGCAGTTTACGCAGGGTCTTGGGGGGAACTGAAGCTTTCTTT
CASSLRRVLGGTEAFF
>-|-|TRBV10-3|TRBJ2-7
TGTGCCATCAGTGGAATTTGGACCGTAGGATCCTACGAGCAGTACTTC
CAISGIWTVGSYEQYF
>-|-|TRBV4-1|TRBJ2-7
TGCGCCAGCAGCCAAGATTCCGGGGGTACCTACGAGCAGTACTTC
CASSQDSGGTYEQYF
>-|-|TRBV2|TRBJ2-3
TGTGCCAGCAGTACCCCACAGGGATTTGGCACAGATACGCAGTATTTT
CASSTPQGFGTDTQYF